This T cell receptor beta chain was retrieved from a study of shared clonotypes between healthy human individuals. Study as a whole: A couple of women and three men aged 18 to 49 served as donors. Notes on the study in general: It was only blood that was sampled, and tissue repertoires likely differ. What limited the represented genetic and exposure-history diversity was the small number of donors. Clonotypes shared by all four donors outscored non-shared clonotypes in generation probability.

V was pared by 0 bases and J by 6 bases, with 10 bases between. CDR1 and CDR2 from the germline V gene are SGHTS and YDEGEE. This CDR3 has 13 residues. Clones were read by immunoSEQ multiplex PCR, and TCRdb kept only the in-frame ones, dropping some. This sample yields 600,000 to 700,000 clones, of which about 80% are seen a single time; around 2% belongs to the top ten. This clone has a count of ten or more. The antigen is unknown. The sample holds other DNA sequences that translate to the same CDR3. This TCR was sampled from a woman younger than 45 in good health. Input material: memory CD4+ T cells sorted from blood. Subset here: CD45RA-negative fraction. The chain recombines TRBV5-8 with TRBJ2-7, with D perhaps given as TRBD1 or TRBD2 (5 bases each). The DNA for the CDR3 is TGTGCCAGCAGCTTGGGGGACCCCTCCGAGCAGTACTTC. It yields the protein CASSLGDPSEQYF.